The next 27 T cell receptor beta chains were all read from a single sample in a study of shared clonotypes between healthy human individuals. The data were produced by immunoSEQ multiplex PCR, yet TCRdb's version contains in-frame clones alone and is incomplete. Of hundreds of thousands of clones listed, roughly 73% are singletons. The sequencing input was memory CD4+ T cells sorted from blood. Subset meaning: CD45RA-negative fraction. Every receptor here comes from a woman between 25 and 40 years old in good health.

DNA for the CDR3: TGCGCCAGCAGCTCCTCAGGGGGCATAGGGGAGACCCAGTACTTC. Translation: CASSSSGGIGETQYF. The chain recombines TRBV5-1 with TRBJ2-5, with 8 bases lining up with TRBD1. V gave up 3 bases and J gave up 5 bases; unmatched junction bases: 9. The CDR3 contains 15 residues. The germline gives CDR1 SGHRS, CDR2 YFSETQ. Based on the CDR3 plus reference TRBV5-1 and TRBJ2-5, the full variable domain is KAGVTQTPRYLIKTRGQQVTLSCSPISGHRSVSWYQQTPGQGLQFLFEYFSETQRNKGNFPGRFSGRQFSNSRSEMNVSTLELGDSALYLCASSSSGGIGETQYFGPGTRLLVL.

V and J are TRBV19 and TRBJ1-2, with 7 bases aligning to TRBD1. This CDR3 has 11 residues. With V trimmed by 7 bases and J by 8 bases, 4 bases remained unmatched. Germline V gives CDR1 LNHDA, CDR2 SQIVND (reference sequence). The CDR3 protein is CASNRGRGYTF. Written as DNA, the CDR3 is TGTGCCAGTAACAGGGGCCGGGGCTACACCTTC.

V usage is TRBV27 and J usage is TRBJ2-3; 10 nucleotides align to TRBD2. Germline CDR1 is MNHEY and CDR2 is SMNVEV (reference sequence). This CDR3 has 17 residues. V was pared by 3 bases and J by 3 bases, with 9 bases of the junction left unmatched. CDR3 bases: TGTGCCAGCAGTTTTTCGCTAGCGGGAGCAGGGACAGATACGCAGTATTTT. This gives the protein CASSFSLAGAGTDTQYF.

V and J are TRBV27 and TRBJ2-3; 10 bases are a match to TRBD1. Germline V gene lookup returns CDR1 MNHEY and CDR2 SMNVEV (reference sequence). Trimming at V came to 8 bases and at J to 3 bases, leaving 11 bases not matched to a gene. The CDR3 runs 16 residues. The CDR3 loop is CASGTWGTGVTDTQYF. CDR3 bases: TGTGCCAGCGGAACGTGGGGGACAGGGGTAACAGATACGCAGTATTTT.

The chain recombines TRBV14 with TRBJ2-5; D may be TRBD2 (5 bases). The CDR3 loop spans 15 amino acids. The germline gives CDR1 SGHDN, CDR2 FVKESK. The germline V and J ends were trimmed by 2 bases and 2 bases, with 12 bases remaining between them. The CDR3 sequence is CASSQLKAVQETQYF. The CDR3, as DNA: TGTGCCAGCAGCCAATTAAAAGCGGTTCAAGAGACCCAGTACTTC.

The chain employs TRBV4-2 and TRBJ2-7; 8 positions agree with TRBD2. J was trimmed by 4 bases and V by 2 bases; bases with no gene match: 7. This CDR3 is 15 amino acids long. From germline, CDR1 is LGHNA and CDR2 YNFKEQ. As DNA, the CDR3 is TGTGCCAGCAGCCAAAGTCAACTAGCGGAGTACGAGCAGTACTTC. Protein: CASSQSQLAEYEQYF.

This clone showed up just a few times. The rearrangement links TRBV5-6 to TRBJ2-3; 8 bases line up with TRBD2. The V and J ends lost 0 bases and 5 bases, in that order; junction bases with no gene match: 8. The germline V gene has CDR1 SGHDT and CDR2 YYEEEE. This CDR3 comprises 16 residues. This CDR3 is CASSLGLAGVQDTQYF. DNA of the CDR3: TGTGCCAGCAGCTTGGGTCTAGCGGGCGTGCAAGATACGCAGTATTTT.

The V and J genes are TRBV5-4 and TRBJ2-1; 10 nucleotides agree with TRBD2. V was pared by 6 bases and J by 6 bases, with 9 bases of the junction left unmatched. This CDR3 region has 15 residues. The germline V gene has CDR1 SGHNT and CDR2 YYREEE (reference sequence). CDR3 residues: CASTSSGRAANEQFF. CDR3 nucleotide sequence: TGTGCCAGCACCTCAAGCGGGAGGGCAGCCAATGAGCAGTTCTTC.

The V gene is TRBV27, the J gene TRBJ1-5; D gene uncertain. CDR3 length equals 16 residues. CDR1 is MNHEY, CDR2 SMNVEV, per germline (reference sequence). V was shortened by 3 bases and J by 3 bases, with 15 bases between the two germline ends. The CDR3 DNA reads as TGTGCCAGCAGTTTTCGATTCGGGCAGACCAATCAGCCCCAGCATTTT. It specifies CASSFRFGQTNQPQHF.

The chain's CDR3 is CSVDIGSDEQYF. Here the CDR3 DNA reads TGCAGCGTTGATATAGGGTCGGACGAGCAGTACTTC. The chain combines TRBV29-1 with TRBJ2-7; D remains unclear. V dropped 3 bases and J dropped 5 bases, with 11 bases sitting between them. This CDR3 is built from 12 residues. CDR1 is SQVTM and CDR2 is ANQGSEA in the germline V gene.

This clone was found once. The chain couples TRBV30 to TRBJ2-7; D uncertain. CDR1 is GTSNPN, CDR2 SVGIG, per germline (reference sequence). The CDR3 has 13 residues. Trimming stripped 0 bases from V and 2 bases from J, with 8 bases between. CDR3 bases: TGTGCCTGGAGTGTGAACAATGCCTACGAGCAGTACTTC. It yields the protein CAWSVNNAYEQYF. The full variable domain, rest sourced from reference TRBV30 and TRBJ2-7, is SQTIHQWPATLVQPVGSPLSLECTVEGTSNPNLYWYRQAAGRGLQLLFYSVGIGQISSEVPQNLSASRPQDRQFILSSKKLLLSDSGFYLCAWSVNNAYEQYFGPGTRLTVT.

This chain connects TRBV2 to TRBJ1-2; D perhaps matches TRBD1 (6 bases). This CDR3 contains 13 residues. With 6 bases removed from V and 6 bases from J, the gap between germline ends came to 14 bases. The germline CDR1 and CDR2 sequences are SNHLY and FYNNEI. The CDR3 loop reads CASRAERDNGYTF. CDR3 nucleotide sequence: TGTGCCAGCAGGGCAGAGAGGGACAATGGCTACACCTTC.

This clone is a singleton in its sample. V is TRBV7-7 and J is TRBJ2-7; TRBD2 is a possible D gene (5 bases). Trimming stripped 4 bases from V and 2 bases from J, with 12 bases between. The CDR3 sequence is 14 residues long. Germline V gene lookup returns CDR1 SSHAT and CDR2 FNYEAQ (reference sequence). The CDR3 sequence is CASSSGYNAYEQYF. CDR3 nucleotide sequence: TGTGCCAGCAGCTCGGGATACAACGCCTACGAGCAGTACTTC.

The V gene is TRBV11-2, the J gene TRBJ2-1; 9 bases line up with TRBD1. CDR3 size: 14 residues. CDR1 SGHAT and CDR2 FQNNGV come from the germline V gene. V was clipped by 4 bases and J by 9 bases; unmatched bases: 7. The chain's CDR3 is CASSSIQGAGEQFF. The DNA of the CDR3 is TGTGCCAGCAGCTCGATACAGGGGGCCGGTGAGCAGTTCTTC.

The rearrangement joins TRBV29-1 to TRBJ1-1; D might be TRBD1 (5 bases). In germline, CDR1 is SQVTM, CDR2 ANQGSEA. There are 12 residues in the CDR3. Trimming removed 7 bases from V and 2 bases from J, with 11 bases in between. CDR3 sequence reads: CSGGLTNTEAFF. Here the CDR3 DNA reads TGCAGCGGGGGACTCACCAACACTGAAGCTTTCTTT.

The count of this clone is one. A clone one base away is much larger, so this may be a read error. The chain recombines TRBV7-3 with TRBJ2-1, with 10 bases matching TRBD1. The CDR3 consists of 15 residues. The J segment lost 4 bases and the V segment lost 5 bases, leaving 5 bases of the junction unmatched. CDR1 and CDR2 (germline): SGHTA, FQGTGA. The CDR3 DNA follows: TGTGCCAGCAGCCAGGACAGGGGGGAATACAATGAGCAGTTCTTC. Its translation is CASSQDRGEYNEQFF. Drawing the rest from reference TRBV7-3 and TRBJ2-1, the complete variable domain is GAGVSQTPSNKVTEKGKYVELRCDPISGHTALYWYRQSLGQGPEFLIYFQGTGAADDSGLPNDRFFAVRPEGSVSTLKIQRTERGDSAVYLCASSQDRGEYNEQFFGPGTRLTVL.

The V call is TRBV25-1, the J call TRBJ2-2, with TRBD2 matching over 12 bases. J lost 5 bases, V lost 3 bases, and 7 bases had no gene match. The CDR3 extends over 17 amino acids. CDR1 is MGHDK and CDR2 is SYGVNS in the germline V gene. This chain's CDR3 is CASSDPGLAGRTGELFF. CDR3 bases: TGTGCCAGCAGTGATCCAGGACTAGCGGGGCGAACCGGGGAGCTGTTTTTT.

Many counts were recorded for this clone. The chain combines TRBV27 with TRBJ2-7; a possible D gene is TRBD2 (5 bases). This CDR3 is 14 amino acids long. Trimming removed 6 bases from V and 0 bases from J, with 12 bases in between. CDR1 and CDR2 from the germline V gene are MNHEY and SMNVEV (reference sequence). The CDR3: CASRRAYDSYEQYF. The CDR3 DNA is TGTGCCAGCAGGAGGGCGTACGACTCCTACGAGCAGTACTTC.

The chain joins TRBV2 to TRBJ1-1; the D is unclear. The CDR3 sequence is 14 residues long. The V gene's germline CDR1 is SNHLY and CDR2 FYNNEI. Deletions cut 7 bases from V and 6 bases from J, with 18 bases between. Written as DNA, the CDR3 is TGTGCCAGCATATTGGGTTTGGCGGAGGCTGAAGCTTTCTTT. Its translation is CASILGLAEAEAFF.

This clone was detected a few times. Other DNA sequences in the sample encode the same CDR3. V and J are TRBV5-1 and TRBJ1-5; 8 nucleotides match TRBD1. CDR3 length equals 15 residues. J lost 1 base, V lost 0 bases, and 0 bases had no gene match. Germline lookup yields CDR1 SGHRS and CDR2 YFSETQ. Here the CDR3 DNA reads TGCGCCAGCAGCTTGGGACAGGGGAGCAATCAGCCCCAGCATTTT. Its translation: CASSLGQGSNQPQHF.

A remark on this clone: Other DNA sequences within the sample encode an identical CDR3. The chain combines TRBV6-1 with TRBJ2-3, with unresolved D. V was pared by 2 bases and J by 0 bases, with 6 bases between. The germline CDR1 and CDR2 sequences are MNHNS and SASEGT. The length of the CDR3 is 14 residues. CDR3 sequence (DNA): TGTGCCAGCAGTGAATTGGGCAGCACAGATACGCAGTATTTT. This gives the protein CASSELGSTDTQYF.

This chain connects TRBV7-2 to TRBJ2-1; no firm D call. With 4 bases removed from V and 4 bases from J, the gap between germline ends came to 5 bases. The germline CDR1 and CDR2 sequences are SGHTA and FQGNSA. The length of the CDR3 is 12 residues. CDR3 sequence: CASSSIYNEQFF. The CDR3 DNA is TGTGCCAGCAGCTCGATTTACAATGAGCAGTTCTTC.

The CDR3 region has the DNA TGTGCCAGCAGTGAGGTGCAGGGCACTGAAGCTTTCTTT. Protein: CASSEVQGTEAFF. The rearrangement joins TRBV2 to TRBJ1-1; a weak D match, TRBD1 (5 bases). The V end was cut by 3 bases, the J end by 4 bases, with 9 bases between. The CDR3 has 13 residues. The V gene's germline CDR1 is SNHLY and CDR2 FYNNEI.

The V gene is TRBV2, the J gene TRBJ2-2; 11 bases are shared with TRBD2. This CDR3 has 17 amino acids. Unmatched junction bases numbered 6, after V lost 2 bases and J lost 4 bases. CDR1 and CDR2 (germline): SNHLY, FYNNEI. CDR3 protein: CASSETGGLAVTGELFF. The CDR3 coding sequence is TGTGCCAGCAGTGAAACGGGGGGACTAGCGGTCACCGGGGAGCTGTTTTTT.

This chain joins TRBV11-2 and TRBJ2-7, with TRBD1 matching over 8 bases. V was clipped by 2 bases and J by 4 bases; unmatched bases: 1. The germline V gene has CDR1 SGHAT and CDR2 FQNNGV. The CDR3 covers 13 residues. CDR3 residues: CASSLNRGYEQYF. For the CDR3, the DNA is TGTGCCAGCAGCTTAAACAGGGGGTACGAGCAGTACTTC.

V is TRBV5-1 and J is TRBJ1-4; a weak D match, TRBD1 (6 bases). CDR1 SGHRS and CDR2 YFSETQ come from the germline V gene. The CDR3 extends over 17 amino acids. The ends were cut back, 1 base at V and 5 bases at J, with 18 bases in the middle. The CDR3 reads CASSLQGSWGRNEKLFF. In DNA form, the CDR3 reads TGCGCCAGCAGCTTGCAGGGGTCTTGGGGGCGCAATGAAAAACTGTTTTTT. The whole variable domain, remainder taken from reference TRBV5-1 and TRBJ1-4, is KAGVTQTPRYLIKTRGQQVTLSCSPISGHRSVSWYQQTPGQGLQFLFEYFSETQRNKGNFPGRFSGRQFSNSRSEMNVSTLELGDSALYLCASSLQGSWGRNEKLFFGSGTQLSVL.

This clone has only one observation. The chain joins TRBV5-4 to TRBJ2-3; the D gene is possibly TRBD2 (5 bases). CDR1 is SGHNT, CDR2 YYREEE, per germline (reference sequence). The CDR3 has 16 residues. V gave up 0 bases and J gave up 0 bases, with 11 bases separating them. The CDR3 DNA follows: TGTGCCAGCAGCTTGGTCGTCGGGATGAGCACAGATACGCAGTATTTT. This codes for CASSLVVGMSTDTQYF.